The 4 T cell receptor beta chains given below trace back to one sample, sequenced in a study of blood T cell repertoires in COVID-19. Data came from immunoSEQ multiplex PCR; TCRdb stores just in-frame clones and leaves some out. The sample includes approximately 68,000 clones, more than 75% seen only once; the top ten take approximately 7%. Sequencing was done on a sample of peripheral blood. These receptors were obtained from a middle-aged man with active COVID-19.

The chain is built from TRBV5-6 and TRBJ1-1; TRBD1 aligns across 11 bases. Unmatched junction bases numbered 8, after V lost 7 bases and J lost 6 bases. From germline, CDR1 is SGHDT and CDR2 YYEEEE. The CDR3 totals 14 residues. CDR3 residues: CASAGQGGQSEAFF. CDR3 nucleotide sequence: TGTGCCAGCGCGGGACAGGGGGGGCAATCTGAAGCTTTCTTT.

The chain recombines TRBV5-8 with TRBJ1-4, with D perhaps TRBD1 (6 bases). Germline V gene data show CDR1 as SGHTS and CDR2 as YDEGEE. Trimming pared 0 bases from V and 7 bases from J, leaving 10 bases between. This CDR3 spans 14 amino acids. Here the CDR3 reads CASSLDREGEKLFF. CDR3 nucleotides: TGTGCCAGCAGCTTGGACAGGGAGGGTGAAAAACTGTTTTTT.

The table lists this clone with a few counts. The CDR3 DNA is TGTGCCACCAGTGCCTCTGACAGGGATGGCGGCTACACCTTC. Translation gives CATSASDRDGGYTF. The chain is built from TRBV24-1 and TRBJ1-2, with 7 bases fitting TRBD1. The germline V gene encodes CDR1 KGHDR and CDR2 SFDVKD. The CDR3 spans 14 residues. V was clipped by 5 bases and J by 8 bases; unmatched bases: 10.

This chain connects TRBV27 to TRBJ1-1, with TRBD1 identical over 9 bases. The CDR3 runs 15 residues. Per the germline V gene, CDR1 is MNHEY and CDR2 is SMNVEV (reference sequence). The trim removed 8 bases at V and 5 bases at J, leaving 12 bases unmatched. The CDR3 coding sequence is TGTGCCAGCCGATATACAGGGGGCCTTGGGACTGAAGCTTTCTTT. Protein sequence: CASRYTGGLGTEAFF.